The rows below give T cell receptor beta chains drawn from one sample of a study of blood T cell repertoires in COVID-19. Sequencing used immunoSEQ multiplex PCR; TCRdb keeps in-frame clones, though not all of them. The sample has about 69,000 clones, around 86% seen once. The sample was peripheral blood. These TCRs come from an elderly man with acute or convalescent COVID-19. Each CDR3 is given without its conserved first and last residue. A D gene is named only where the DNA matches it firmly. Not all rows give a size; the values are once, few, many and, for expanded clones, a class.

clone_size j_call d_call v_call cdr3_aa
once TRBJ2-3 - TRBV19 ASSPWTINTQY
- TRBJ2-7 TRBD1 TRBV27 ASSGSGQGRAEQY
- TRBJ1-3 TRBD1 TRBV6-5 ASSMHDRVGNTIY
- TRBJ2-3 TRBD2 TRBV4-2 ASSPGLAGGADTQY
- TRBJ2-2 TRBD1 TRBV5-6 ASSVTGGTTGELF
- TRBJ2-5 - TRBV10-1 ASSELAAGLETQY
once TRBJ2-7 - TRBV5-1 ASSLDIGSDQY
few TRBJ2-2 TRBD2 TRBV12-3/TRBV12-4 ASRPGGTGELF
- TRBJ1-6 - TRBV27 ASSPKIDRFLGSPLH
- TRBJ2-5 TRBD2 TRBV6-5 ASSPTSGRETQY
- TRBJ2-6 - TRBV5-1 ASSLEGGSTGANVLT
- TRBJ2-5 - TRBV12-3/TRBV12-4 ASSLSETQY
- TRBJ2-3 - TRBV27 ASSLSRTDTQY
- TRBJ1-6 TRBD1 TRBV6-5 ASRRQGATNSPLH
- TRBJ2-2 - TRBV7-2 ASSTRLYGTGELF
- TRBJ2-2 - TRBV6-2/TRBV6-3 ASSFGHSNTGELF
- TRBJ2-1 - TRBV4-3 ASSQERTSQQF
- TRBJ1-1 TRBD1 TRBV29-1 SVEDRRTGRPEAF
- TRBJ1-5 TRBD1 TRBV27 ASSLQGVDQPQH
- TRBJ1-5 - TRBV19 ASSTRTINQPQH
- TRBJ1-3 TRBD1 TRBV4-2 ASSQGRTGGPIY
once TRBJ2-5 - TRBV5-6 ASSNQETQY
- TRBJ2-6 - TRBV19 ASKTPRSGANVLT
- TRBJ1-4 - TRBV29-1 SVSPQGEKLF
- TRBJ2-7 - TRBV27 ASSFGGAGTYEQY
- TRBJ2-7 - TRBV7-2 ASSPQQGHEQY
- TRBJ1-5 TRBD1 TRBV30 AFGTGGSNQPQH
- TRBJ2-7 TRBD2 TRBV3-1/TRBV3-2 ASSPSGGSRNEQY
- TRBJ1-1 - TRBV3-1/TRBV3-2 ASSQVTGLNTEAF
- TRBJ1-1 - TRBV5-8 ASSLLAEATEAF
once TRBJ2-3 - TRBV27 ASSSPARMGTDTQY
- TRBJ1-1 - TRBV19 ASEREVNTEAF
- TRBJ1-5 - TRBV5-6 ASSLGQTGPQH
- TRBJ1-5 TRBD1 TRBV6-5 AISGQGDQPQH
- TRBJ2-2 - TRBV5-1 ASTEQNTGELF
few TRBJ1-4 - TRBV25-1 ASSGQVGEKLF
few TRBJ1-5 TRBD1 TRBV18 ASSQGQGGQPQH
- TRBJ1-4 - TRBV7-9 ASSLGQGGEKLF
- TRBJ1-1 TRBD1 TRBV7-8 ASSSDRVSNTEAF
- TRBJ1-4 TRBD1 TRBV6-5 ATGQDTTTNEKLF
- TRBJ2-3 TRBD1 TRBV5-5 ASSSPGQGSYTQY
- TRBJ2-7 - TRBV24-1 ATSDSGTRPYEQY
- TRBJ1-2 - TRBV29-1 SAGVPGDYGYT
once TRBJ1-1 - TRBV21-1 ASSSQDGQGTHMNTEAF
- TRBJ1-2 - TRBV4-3 ASSQDVAGYYT